A selection of T cell receptor beta chains follows, all from one sample in a study of T cell responses to AZD1222 COVID-19 vaccine. Libraries were prepared by immunoSEQ multiplex PCR; TCRdb keeps only in-frame clonotypes and omits some of them. Among fewer than 180,000 clones, less than 95% were seen once, and the ten largest hold 1.3%. Sequencing used peripheral blood, obtained on day 0 of AZD1222 vaccination. All receptors derive from an adult in good health. Each CDR3 is given with its conserved first and last residue. A D gene is named only where the DNA matches it firmly. Clone size is given for some rows only: seen once, a few or many times, or a class if the clone is expanded.

-	TRBD2	TRBV7-2	TRBJ2-5	TGTGCCAGCAGCTACCTCCCCCTAGCGGGAGCTAGGGAGACCCAGTACTTC	CASSYLPLAGARETQYF
-	TRBD2	TRBV19	TRBJ2-3	TGTGCCAGTTCGGGACTAGCGGCGGGAGGAGATACGCAGTATTTT	CASSGLAAGGDTQYF
-	-	TRBV18	TRBJ2-5	TGTGCCAGCTCACCGGGACGGCAAGAGACCCAGTACTTC	CASSPGRQETQYF
-	TRBD2	TRBV11-3	TRBJ2-3	TGTGCCAGCAGCTTAGGACTAGCGGGAGTCACAGATACGCAGTATTTT	CASSLGLAGVTDTQYF
-	TRBD2	TRBV19	TRBJ2-1	TGTGCCAGTAGTATTGAGCGGGAGTTCCGGGATGAGCAGTTCTTC	CASSIEREFRDEQFF
-	-	TRBV10-3	TRBJ2-1	TGTGCCATCAGTGAGTCGAGTGCGGGCTCCTACAATGAGCAGTTCTTC	CAISESSAGSYNEQFF
-	TRBD1	TRBV28	TRBJ1-6	TGTGCCAGCAGCTACAGGGGGCTTAGTTCACCCCTCCACTTT	CASSYRGLSSPLHF
-	TRBD1	TRBV6-5	TRBJ2-2	TGTGCCAGCAGGACAGGGTTGGACACCGGGGAGCTGTTTTTT	CASRTGLDTGELFF
-	-	TRBV5-1	TRBJ2-5	TGCGCCAGCAGCACCGGACAGACCTCCTTAGAGACCCAGTACTTC	CASSTGQTSLETQYF
-	-	TRBV3-1/TRBV3-2	TRBJ1-1	TGTGCCAGCAGCCAAGTAAGAGGGATTGAAGCTTTCTTT	CASSQVRGIEAFF
few	-	TRBV7-2	TRBJ2-2	TGTGCCAGCAGCTCCCCGAGGCACACCGGGGAGCTGTTTTTT	CASSSPRHTGELFF
-	TRBD2	TRBV7-6	TRBJ2-3	TGTGCCAGCAGCTCGCGGGAGCCCCGAGGAGATACGCAGTATTTT	CASSSREPRGDTQYF
-	-	TRBV2	TRBJ1-1	TGTGCCAGCAGCACGACAGGGAACACTGAAGCTTTCTTT	CASSTTGNTEAFF
-	-	TRBV10-3	TRBJ2-3	TGTGCCCTAGGGCTGGGCGGGGGCACAGATACGCAGTATTTT	CALGLGGGTDTQYF
-	-	TRBV7-9	TRBJ2-5	TGTGCCAGCAGCCCCGTGGGGGTAGGGGAGAAAGAGACCCAGTACTTC	CASSPVGVGEKETQYF
-	-	TRBV19	TRBJ1-1	TGTGCCAGCAGACACGGCGTCAACACTGAAGCTTTCTTT	CASRHGVNTEAFF
-	-	TRBV28	TRBJ1-4	TGTGCCAGCTCATATGTCGGGGATGAAAAACTGTTTTTT	CASSYVGDEKLFF
-	TRBD1	TRBV27	TRBJ2-2	TGTGCCAGCAGTTTGGGACAGGGCTCCGGGGAGCTGTTTTTT	CASSLGQGSGELFF
-	-	TRBV6-2/TRBV6-3	TRBJ2-1	TGTGCCAGCAGTTACACCCCACGGGCTCCCTACAATGAGCAGTTCTTC	CASSYTPRAPYNEQFF
-	-	TRBV7-9	TRBJ2-2	TGTGCCAGCAGACCGGACTTCCTCGCGAACACCGGGGAGCTGTTTTTT	CASRPDFLANTGELFF
-	-	TRBV4-2	TRBJ1-1	TGTGCCAGCAGCCAAGTCGGCTGGACCACTGAAGCTTTCTTT	CASSQVGWTTEAFF
-	-	TRBV6-4	TRBJ2-2	TGTGCCAGCAGTCCGGGACACAACACCGGGGAGCTGTTTTTT	CASSPGHNTGELFF
-	TRBD2	TRBV10-3	TRBJ2-1	TGTGCCATCAGGGGGGGAAGCTCCGGGACTAGAAATGAGGAGCAGTTCTTC	CAIRGGSSGTRNEEQFF
-	-	TRBV2	TRBJ1-1	TGTGCCAGCAGTCCCGAATACTGGGAAGCTTTCTTT	CASSPEYWEAFF
-	TRBD1	TRBV7-9	TRBJ1-2	TGTGCCAGCAGCTTAGCAGGACAGGGGAGAGATGGCTACACCTTC	CASSLAGQGRDGYTF
-	-	TRBV6-5	TRBJ1-1	TGTGCCAGCAGTTACTCGGGTGTCAGAGCGAACACTGAAGCTTTCTTT	CASSYSGVRANTEAFF
-	TRBD2	TRBV11-3	TRBJ2-1	TGTGCCAGCAGCCGGCCTAGCGGGGGGGCCAATGAGCAGTTCTTC	CASSRPSGGANEQFF
-	-	TRBV28	TRBJ2-2	TGTGCCAGCGGGGGCGGATCGGGGGACGGCACCGGGGAGCTGTTTTTT	CASGGGSGDGTGELFF
-	-	TRBV13	TRBJ1-1	TGTGCCAGCAGCCGCCCACGCTACGAAGCTTTCTTT	CASSRPRYEAFF
-	-	TRBV20-1	TRBJ1-2	TGCAGTGCTAGTAGGCGCTTCTATGGCTACACCTTC	CSASRRFYGYTF
-	TRBD1	TRBV6-6	TRBJ1-1	TGTGCCAGCACCCGGACAGGGAATATGTTAGCTTTCTTT	CASTRTGNMLAFF
-	-	TRBV18	TRBJ1-2	TGTGCCAGCTCACCCCCTTACAGGGCGTCTAACTATGGCTACACCTTC	CASSPPYRASNYGYTF
-	TRBD1	TRBV2	TRBJ1-1	TGTGCCAGCAGTGAGACAGGGGCGGGGTTGACCACTGAAGCTTTCTTT	CASSETGAGLTTEAFF
-	TRBD2	TRBV7-8	TRBJ2-1	TGTGCCAGCAGAGAAGCGGGGAGGTCCTACAATGAGCAGTTCTTC	CASREAGRSYNEQFF
-	TRBD1	TRBV28	TRBJ1-2	TGTGCCAGCACGCCCCTGGGACAGGGCTATGGCTACACCTTC	CASTPLGQGYGYTF
-	-	TRBV24-1	TRBJ2-1	TGTGCCACCAGTGATTTGGCCGGGAATGGTGAGCAGTTCTTC	CATSDLAGNGEQFF
-	TRBD1	TRBV25-1	TRBJ1-6	TGTGCCAGCAGTACCCGGACAGGGATCAATTCACCCCTCCACTTT	CASSTRTGINSPLHF
-	TRBD1	TRBV2	TRBJ1-5	TGTGCCAGCACCAAAGGGACAGGGGTTCAGCCCCAGCATTTT	CASTKGTGVQPQHF
-	-	TRBV18	TRBJ1-1	TGTGCCAGCTCACCACTGGGGAACACTGAAGCTTTCTTT	CASSPLGNTEAFF
-	-	TRBV18	TRBJ1-1	TGTGCCAGCTCACCGCAGGGACATCTGAACACTGAAGCTTTCTTT	CASSPQGHLNTEAFF
-	TRBD2	TRBV9	TRBJ2-1	TGTGCCAGCAGCTTAGCGGGGGGGGACTACAATGAGCAGTTCTTC	CASSLAGGDYNEQFF
-	-	TRBV4-1	TRBJ1-1	TGCGCCAGCAGCCAAGATCGAGGTAGGGTGGAAAGAAACACTGAAGCTTTCTTT	CASSQDRGRVERNTEAFF
-	-	TRBV6-4	TRBJ1-2	TGTGCCACTTCTGGGGGGGATGGCTACACCTTC	CATSGGDGYTF
-	-	TRBV2	TRBJ1-5	TGTGCCAGCAGACCCGAGGGAGGCAATCAGCCCCAGCATTTT	CASRPEGGNQPQHF
-	-	TRBV7-7	TRBJ1-1	TGTGCCAGCAGCCCTTGGACGGGGAACACTGAAGCTTTCTTT	CASSPWTGNTEAFF
-	-	TRBV25-1	TRBJ1-2	TGTGCCAGCTCAGACTACAGGCGCCTCTCTGGCTACACCTTC	CASSDYRRLSGYTF
-	TRBD1	TRBV15	TRBJ2-5	TGTGCCACCAGCAGAGATCGGGGGACAGGGGTCGAGACCCAGTACTTC	CATSRDRGTGVETQYF
once	-	TRBV3-1/TRBV3-2	TRBJ2-5	TGTGCCAGCAGCCGGGCGGAGCAAGAGACCCAGTACTTC	CASSRAEQETQYF
-	-	TRBV2	TRBJ2-2	TGTGCCAGCAGCGGCTCCGGGACCTCAAACACCGGGGAGCTGTTTTTT	CASSGSGTSNTGELFF
-	-	TRBV5-5	TRBJ1-2	TGTGCCAGCAGCTTGGGTGCCTATGGCTACACCTTC	CASSLGAYGYTF
-	TRBD1	TRBV7-2	TRBJ1-2	TGTGCCAGCAGCTTAGCCGGGTCAGGGGGGGCTGGAGGCTACACCTTC	CASSLAGSGGAGGYTF
-	-	TRBV30	TRBJ2-5	TGTGCCTGGAGTGTAATCGGGGCGGAGACCCAGTACTTC	CAWSVIGAETQYF
-	-	TRBV18	TRBJ2-1	TGTGCCAGCTCCCCACTGGCGTCCGACTACAATGAGCAGTTCTTC	CASSPLASDYNEQFF
once	TRBD1	TRBV19	TRBJ1-5	TGTGCCAGTAGTACGGGGACAGTCTTTGGTCAGCCCCAGCATTTT	CASSTGTVFGQPQHF
-	-	TRBV19	TRBJ2-1	TGTGCCAGTAGTATGGGGGACACAAGATACAATGAGCAGTTCTTC	CASSMGDTRYNEQFF
-	-	TRBV4-1	TRBJ1-1	TGCGCCAGCAGCCAAGTCCCCCGGAGGACTGAAGCTTTCTTT	CASSQVPRRTEAFF
-	TRBD1	TRBV11-2	TRBJ1-2	TGTGCCAGCAGCTTAGTGGTGGGACAGTCATATGGCTACACCTTC	CASSLVVGQSYGYTF
-	TRBD1	TRBV7-9	TRBJ1-2	TGTGCCAGCAGCTCTACGACAGGGCCTCATGGCTACACCTTC	CASSSTTGPHGYTF